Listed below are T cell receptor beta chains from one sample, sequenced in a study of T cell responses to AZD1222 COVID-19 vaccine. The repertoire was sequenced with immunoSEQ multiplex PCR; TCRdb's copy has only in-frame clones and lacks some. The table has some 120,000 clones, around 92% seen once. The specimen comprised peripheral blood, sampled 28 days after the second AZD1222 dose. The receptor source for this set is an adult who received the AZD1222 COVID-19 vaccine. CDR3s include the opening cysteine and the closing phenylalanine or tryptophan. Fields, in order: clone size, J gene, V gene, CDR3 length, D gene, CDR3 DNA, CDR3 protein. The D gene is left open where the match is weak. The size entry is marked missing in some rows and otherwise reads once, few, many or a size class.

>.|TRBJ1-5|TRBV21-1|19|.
TGTGCCAGCAGCAACGGGGGGCGATCGTCGAGATACAGCAATCAGCCCCAGCATTTT
CASSNGGRSSRYSNQPQHF
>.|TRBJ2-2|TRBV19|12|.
TGTGCCAGTAGTATCATTGACGGGGAGCTGTTTTTT
CASSIIDGELFF
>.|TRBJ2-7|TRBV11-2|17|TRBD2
TGTGCCAGCAGCTTATATCCGGGGACTAGCCGACCCTACGAGCAGTACTTC
CASSLYPGTSRPYEQYF
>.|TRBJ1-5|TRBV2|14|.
TGTGCCAGCAGTTGGGGGGGGAGCAATCAGCCCCAGCATTTT
CASSWGGSNQPQHF
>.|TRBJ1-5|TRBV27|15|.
TGTGCCAGCAGTTTATCGGTCAGGAGGGACCAGCCCCAGCATTTT
CASSLSVRRDQPQHF
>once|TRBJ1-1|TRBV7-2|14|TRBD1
TGTGCCAGCAGTAGGGACAGATGGCCTCCTGAAGCTTTCTTT
CASSRDRWPPEAFF
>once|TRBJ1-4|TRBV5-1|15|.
TGCGCCAGCAGCCCAATGACGTCAACTAATGAAAAACTGTTTTTT
CASSPMTSTNEKLFF
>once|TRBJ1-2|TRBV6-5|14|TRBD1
TGTGCCAGCAGGGTTGGACAGGGAAACTATGGCTACACCTTC
CASRVGQGNYGYTF
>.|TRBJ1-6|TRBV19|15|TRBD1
TGTGCCAGTAGTATACAGGGGGCGGATAATTCACCCCTCCACTTT
CASSIQGADNSPLHF
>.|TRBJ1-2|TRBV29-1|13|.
TGCAGCGTCAGGGGAGGTATCGACTATGGCTACACCTTT
CSVRGGIDYGYTF
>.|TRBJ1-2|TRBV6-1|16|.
TGTGCCAGCAGTGAAAATATGGGGTCCGGTAACTATGGCTACACCTTC
CASSENMGSGNYGYTF
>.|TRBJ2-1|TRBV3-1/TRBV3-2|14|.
TGTGCCAGCAGCCAAGAGCGGGGGCGCGGTGAGCAGTTCTTC
CASSQERGRGEQFF
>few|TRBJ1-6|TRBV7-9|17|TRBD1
TGTGCCAGCAGCGGGGGACAGGCCAGCTCCTATAATTCACCCCTCCACTTT
CASSGGQASSYNSPLHF
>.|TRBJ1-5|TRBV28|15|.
TGTGCCAGCAGGGGGGCAGATTCTAGCAATCAGCCCCAGCATTTT
CASRGADSSNQPQHF
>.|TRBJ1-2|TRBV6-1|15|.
TGTGCCAGCAGTGAAGCGTCGGTGGCGTCCGCAGTCTACACCTTC
CASSEASVASAVYTF
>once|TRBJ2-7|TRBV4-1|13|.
TGCGCCAGCAGCCAAGTTTTGGCCTACGAGCAGTACTTC
CASSQVLAYEQYF
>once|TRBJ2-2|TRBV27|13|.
TGTGCCAGCAGTTTATCGGGCACCGGGGAGCTGTTTTTT
CASSLSGTGELFF
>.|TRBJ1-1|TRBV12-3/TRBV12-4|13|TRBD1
TGTGCCAGCAGTTTAGGGAGGGACAGAGAAGCTTTCTTT
CASSLGRDREAFF
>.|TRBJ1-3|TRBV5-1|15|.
TGCGCCAGCAGCTCGGGAGACTACTCTGGAAACACCATATATTTT
CASSSGDYSGNTIYF
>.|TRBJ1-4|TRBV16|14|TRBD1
TGTGCCAGCAGAGGACAGGGGGCGGATGAAAAACTGTTTTTT
CASRGQGADEKLFF
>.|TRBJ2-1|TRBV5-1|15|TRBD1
TGCGCCAGCAGCTTGGAAGGGACAGGGAGAGATGAGCAGTTCTTC
CASSLEGTGRDEQFF
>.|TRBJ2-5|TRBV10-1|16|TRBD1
TGCGCCAGCAGTGAGACCCCGGGACAGGGACAAGAGACCCAGTACTTC
CASSETPGQGQETQYF
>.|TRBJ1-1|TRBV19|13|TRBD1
TGTGCCAGTAGTAGGGACAGGGGGCGGTTTGCTTTCTTT
CASSRDRGRFAFF
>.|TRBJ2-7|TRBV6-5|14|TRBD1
TGTGCCAGCAGGAGGGGACAGGGCACCTACGAGCAGTACTTC
CASRRGQGTYEQYF
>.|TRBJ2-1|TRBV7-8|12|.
TGTGCCAGCAGCCTCCGGGACAATGAGCAGTTCTTC
CASSLRDNEQFF
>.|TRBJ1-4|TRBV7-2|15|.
TGTGCCAGCAGCGAGCGGACGCAGCTTAATGAAAAACTGTTTTTT
CASSERTQLNEKLFF
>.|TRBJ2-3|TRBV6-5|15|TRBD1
TGTGCCAGCAGCGGAACGGGACAGGTCACAGATACGCAGTATTTT
CASSGTGQVTDTQYF
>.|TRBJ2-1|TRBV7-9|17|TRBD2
TGTGCCAGCAGCTATCCTTTGGGCGGGAGTAGGTACAATGAGCAGTTCTTC
CASSYPLGGSRYNEQFF
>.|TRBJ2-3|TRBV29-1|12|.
TGCAGCGTAGGGAATTTTGGAGATACGCAGTATTTT
CSVGNFGDTQYF
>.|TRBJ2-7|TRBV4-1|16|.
TGCGCCAGCAGCCAAGAGGGGGAGATGGGGTCCTACGAGCAGTACTTC
CASSQEGEMGSYEQYF
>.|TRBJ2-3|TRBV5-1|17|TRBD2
TGCGCCAGCAGCACGGGGACTAGCGGGGCGAGCACAGATACGCAGTATTTT
CASSTGTSGASTDTQYF
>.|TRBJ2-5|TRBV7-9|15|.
TGTGCCAGCAGCTTACGGGGTAGGGGGTCCGAGACCCAGTACTTC
CASSLRGRGSETQYF
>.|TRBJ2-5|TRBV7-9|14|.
TGTGCCAGCAGCGCCCCGGGGGCCCAAGAGACCCAGTACTTC
CASSAPGAQETQYF
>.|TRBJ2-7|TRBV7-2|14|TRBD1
TGTGCCAGCAGCTTAGCGCAGGGGGCTTTCGAGCAGTACTTC
CASSLAQGAFEQYF
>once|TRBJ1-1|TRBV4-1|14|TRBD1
TGCGCCAGCAGCCAAGTAACAGGGGTGAGGGGAGCTTTCTTT
CASSQVTGVRGAFF